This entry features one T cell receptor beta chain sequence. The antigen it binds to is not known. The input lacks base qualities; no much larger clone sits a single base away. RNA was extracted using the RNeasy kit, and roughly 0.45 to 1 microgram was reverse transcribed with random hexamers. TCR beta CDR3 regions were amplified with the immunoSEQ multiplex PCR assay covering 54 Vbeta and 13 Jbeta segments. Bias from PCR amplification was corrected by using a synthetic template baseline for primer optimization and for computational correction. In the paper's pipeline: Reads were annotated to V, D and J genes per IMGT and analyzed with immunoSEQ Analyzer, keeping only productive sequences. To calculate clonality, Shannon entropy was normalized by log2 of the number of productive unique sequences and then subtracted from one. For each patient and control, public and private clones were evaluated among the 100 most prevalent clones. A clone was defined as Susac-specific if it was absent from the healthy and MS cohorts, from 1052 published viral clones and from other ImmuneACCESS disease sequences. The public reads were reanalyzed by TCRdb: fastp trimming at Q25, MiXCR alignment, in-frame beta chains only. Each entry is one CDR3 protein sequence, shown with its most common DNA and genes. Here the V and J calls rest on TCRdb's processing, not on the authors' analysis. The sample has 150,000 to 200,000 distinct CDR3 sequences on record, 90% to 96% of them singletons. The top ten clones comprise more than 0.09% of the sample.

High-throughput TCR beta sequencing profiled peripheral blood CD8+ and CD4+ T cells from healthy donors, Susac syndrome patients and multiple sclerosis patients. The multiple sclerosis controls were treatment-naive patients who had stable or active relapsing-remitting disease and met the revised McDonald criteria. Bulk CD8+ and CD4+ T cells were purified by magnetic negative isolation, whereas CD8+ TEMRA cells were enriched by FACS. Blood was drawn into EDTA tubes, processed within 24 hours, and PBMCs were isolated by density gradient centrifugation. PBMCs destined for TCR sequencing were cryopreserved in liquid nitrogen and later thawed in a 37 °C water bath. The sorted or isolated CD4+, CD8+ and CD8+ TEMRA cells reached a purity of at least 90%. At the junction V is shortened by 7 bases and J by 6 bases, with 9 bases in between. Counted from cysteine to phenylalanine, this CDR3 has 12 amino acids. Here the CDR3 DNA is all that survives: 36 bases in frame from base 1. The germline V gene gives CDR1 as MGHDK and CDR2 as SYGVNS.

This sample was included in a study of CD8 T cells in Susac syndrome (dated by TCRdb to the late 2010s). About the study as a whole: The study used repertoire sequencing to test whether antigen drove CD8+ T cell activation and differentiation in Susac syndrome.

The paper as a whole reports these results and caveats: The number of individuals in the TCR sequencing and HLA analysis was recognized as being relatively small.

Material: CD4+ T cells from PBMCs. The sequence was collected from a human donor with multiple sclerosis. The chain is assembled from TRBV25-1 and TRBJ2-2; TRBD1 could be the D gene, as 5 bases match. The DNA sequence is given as TGTGCCAGCACCAGGGTTCCCGGGGAGCTGTTTTTT. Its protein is CASTRVPGELFF.